The 32 T cell receptor beta chains below all came from one sample that was sequenced in a study of spatial heterogeneity in lung cancer (dated by TCRdb to the late 2010s). The method was 5' RACE. Sequenced using a NextSeq 500. In TCRdb, the public reads were trimmed at Q25 with fastp and aligned with MiXCR, with productive beta chains retained. Merged by CDR3 protein, the rows form single entries marked with the most common genes and DNA. For this sample the table gives some 11,000 distinct CDR3 sequences, of which roughly 3.6% were detected only once. The ten biggest clones cover 40% to 65% of the sample. The time point label for this specimen denotes: sample taken at primary tumor resection. Without any cell sorting, TCR sequencing was performed on whole RNA extracted either from tumor and nontumor lung tissue or from cryopreserved PBMC samples. The source was PBMCs, collected at surgery. Receptor source: a female donor with early-stage non-small cell lung cancer.

This clonotype was observed many times. This beta chain is off target for a library built for alpha chains, so its abundance means little. The CDR3 loop is CASSLTSGRSTNEQFF. In DNA, the CDR3 is TGCGCCAGCAGCCTAACCTCGGGGCGCTCTACCAATGAGCAGTTCTTC. The V call is TRBV5-1, the J call TRBJ2-1; the D gene could be TRBD1 or TRBD2 (5 bases each). CDR1 SGHRS and CDR2 YFSETQ come from the germline V gene. The CDR3 contains 16 residues. Trimming cost V 4 bases and J 6 bases, with 20 bases left between them.

This clonotype was found many times. This beta chain is off target for a library built for alpha chains, so its abundance means little. The rearrangement joins TRBV7-9 to TRBJ2-3; D may be TRBD2 (7 bases). The CDR3 length is 12 residues. V was pared by 5 bases and J by 10 bases, with 13 bases between. Germline CDR1 and CDR2: SEHNR and FQNEAQ (reference sequence). The CDR3 nucleotides are TGTGCCAGCAGCGGGGGGGCGGCCCCGCAGTATTTT. Residues: CASSGGAAPQYF.

This clonotype was seen only a few times. The library was built for alpha chains, so this beta chain is an off-target read and its size means little. The rearrangement uses TRBV3-1 and TRBJ2-1; TRBD2 agrees at 9 bases. With 4 bases clipped from V and 9 bases from J, the junction kept 10 bases outside the gene matches. Per the germline V gene, CDR1 is LGHDT and CDR2 is YNNKEL (reference sequence). The CDR3 length is 15 residues. For the CDR3, the DNA is TGTGCCAGCAGCCCACGAACGGGCGGGGGGGCTGAGCAGTTCTTC. This encodes CASSPRTGGGAEQFF.

This clonotype was found many times. This beta chain was picked up by a library intended for alpha chains and is off target, so its count carries little meaning. The gene calls are TRBV28 and TRBJ2-7, with D tentatively TRBD1 (5 bases). Germline assignment: CDR1 MDHEN and CDR2 SYDVKM. The CDR3 loop spans 13 amino acids. V was cut by 6 bases and J by 5 bases, with 14 bases left in between. DNA of the CDR3: TGTGCCAGCAGCTCTAGACAGTCCCACGAGCAGTACTTC. Its protein is CASSSRQSHEQYF. The whole variable domain, remainder taken from reference TRBV28 and TRBJ2-7, is DVKVTQSSRYLVKRTGEKVFLECVQDMDHENMFWYRQDPGLGLRLIYFSYDVKMKEKGDIPEGYSVSREKKERFSLILESASTNQTSMYLCASSSRQSHEQYFGPGTRLTVT.

This clonotype was detected many times. Mismatch with germline at one junction end may stem from a read error. A library prepared for alpha chains yielded this beta chain as an off-target read; its size is of little meaning. This chain joins TRBV12-3 or TRBV12-4 and TRBJ1-1, with TRBD1 matching over 7 bases. The CDR3 has 13 residues. The CDR3 sequence is CASILQGFTEAFF. The CDR3 DNA reads as TGTGCCAGCATTTTACAGGGGTTCACTGAAGCTTTCTTT.

This clonotype appeared many times. The size of this beta chain means little, since it is a stray read in a library made for alpha chains. CDR3 residues: CASSVGTDTQYF. The DNA of the CDR3 is TGTGCCAGCAGCGTCGGGACAGATACGCAGTATTTT. The rearrangement links TRBV2 to TRBJ2-3; D not resolved. V lost 6 bases and J 3 bases, leaving 7 bases between the germline ends. The germline CDR1 and CDR2 sequences are SNHLY and FYNNEI. The CDR3 is 12 amino acids.

This clonotype showed up many times. This beta chain is a stray read from a library made for alpha chains; its abundance is not meaningful. V usage is TRBV28 and J usage is TRBJ1-2, with D possibly being TRBD1 (5 bases). Germline CDR1 MDHEN, CDR2 SYDVKM. The CDR3 runs 15 residues. V was trimmed by 9 bases and J by 0 bases, leaving 17 bases between them. CDR3 sequence reads: CARAPGGRANYGYTF. The CDR3 DNA reads TGTGCCAGGGCCCCGGGGGGGAGAGCTAACTATGGCTACACCTTC.

This clonotype has more than one count but fewer than ten. This beta chain is a stray sequence in a library constructed for alpha chains; its clone size is not meaningful. V is TRBV7-2 and J is TRBJ1-1; no definite D call. Per germline, CDR1 SGHTA and CDR2 FQGNSA. CDR3 length equals 15 residues. Trimming removed 5 bases from V and 4 bases from J, with 17 bases in between. The CDR3: CASSPSWSSGTEAFF. CDR3 nucleotides: TGTGCCAGCAGCCCTAGTTGGAGTTCGGGCACTGAAGCTTTCTTT. The variable domain in full, with the rest retrieved from reference TRBV7-2 and TRBJ1-1, is GAGVSQSPSNKVTEKGKDVELRCDPISGHTALYWYRQSLGQGLEFLIYFQGNSAPDKSGLPSDRFSAERTGGSVSTLTIQRTQQEDSAVYLCASSPSWSSGTEAFFGQGTRLTVV.

A note on this clonotype: Being off target in a library aimed at alpha chains, this beta chain has a size of little meaning. This chain uses TRBV6-5 with TRBJ2-1, with D perhaps matching TRBD2 (6 bases). V was trimmed by 5 bases and J by 10 bases, leaving 12 bases between them. This CDR3 is built from 12 residues. Per the germline V gene, CDR1 is MNHEY and CDR2 is SVGAGI. CDR3 region: CASSRDRGEQFF. The CDR3 DNA sequence: TGTGCCAGCAGTCGGGACCGGGGGGAGCAGTTCTTC.

This clonotype showed up many times. The library was prepared for alpha chains; this beta chain is a stray read, so its frequency means little. The rearrangement joins TRBV4-3 to TRBJ1-2; the match to TRBD1 covers 8 bases. CDR3 length: 15 residues. In germline, CDR1 is LGHNA, CDR2 YSLEER. The V gene end was trimmed by 0 bases and the J gene end by 7 bases; junction bases not matched to a gene: 7. CDR3 sequence: CASSQEDRVDAGYTF. In DNA, the CDR3 is TGCGCCAGCAGCCAAGAGGACAGGGTAGACGCTGGCTACACCTTC.

This clonotype was seen repeatedly, ten times or more. This beta chain appears as a stray read in a library generated for alpha chains; its size is not informative. The chain combines TRBV5-1 with TRBJ2-2; D is unresolved. Germline lookup yields CDR1 SGHRS and CDR2 YFSETQ. This CDR3 spans 15 amino acids. Trimming took off 0 bases at V and 6 bases at J, with 12 bases between the two ends. Here the CDR3 reads CASSLAVGNPGELFF. The CDR3 DNA reads TGCGCCAGCAGCTTGGCCGTGGGCAACCCCGGGGAGCTGTTTTTT.

With respect to this clonotype: This beta chain appears as a stray read in a library generated for alpha chains; its size is not informative. V usage is TRBV15 and J usage is TRBJ1-5, with D maybe TRBD1 (5 bases). Trimming stripped 5 bases from V and 4 bases from J, with 15 bases between. Germline V gives CDR1 LNHNV, CDR2 YYDKDF (reference sequence). The CDR3 has 15 amino acids. The CDR3: CATSGDLLLNQPQHF. CDR3 nucleotides: TGTGCCACCAGCGGGGACCTTCTTCTTAATCAGCCCCAGCATTTT.

At least ten counts were recorded for this clonotype. This beta chain is an off-target read within a library intended for alpha chains, so its frequency means little. The gene calls are TRBV12-3 or TRBV12-4 and TRBJ1-1; D call uncertain. Deletions cut 4 bases from V and 1 base from J, with 7 bases between. This CDR3 comprises 13 residues. Written as DNA, the CDR3 is TGTGCCAGCAGTTGGGCCTCGAACACTGAAGCTTTCTTT. It is translated as CASSWASNTEAFF.

As for this clonotype: Because the library targeted alpha chains, this beta chain is an off-target read whose size means little. Written as DNA, the CDR3 is TGTGCCAGCAGTTACGAACAGACCTCTGGGGCCAACGTCCTGACTTTC. Translating gives CASSYEQTSGANVLTF. J is TRBJ2-6 and V is TRBV6-5; unclear D gene. Per germline, CDR1 MNHEY and CDR2 SVGAGI. The CDR3 loop spans 16 amino acids. Trimming took off 2 bases at V and 0 bases at J, with 8 bases between the two ends.

Many counts were recorded for this clonotype. With the library built for alpha chains, this beta chain is off target and its frequency is not meaningful. The genes are TRBV5-6 and TRBJ2-1, with TRBD2 matching over 7 bases. Trimming cost V 5 bases and J 4 bases; bases outside gene matches: 12. The CDR3 runs to 16 residues. The germline V gene encodes CDR1 SGHDT and CDR2 YYEEEE. The CDR3 DNA reads TGTGCCAGCAGTTCCGAGCGGGAACTATCTTACAATGAGCAGTTCTTC. Translated, it gives CASSSERELSYNEQFF.

This clonotype occurred many times. This beta chain lies outside the target of a library built for alpha chains; its clone size means little. The V and J genes are TRBV28 and TRBJ2-7; D is possibly TRBD2 (5 bases). The V end was cut by 10 bases, the J end by 2 bases, with 12 bases between. Germline assignment: CDR1 MDHEN and CDR2 SYDVKM. The CDR3 extends over 12 amino acids. CDR3 in DNA: TGTGCCACTCAGGACTCCCCCTACGAGCAGTACTTC. Translated, it gives CATQDSPYEQYF.

This clonotype was picked up a small number of times. A library prepared for alpha chains yielded this beta chain as an off-target read; its size is of little meaning. The chain has TRBV6-5 and TRBJ2-5; D is possibly TRBD1 or TRBD2 (5 bases each). CDR3 length: 13 amino acids. The germline V and J ends were trimmed by 6 bases and 1 base, with 9 bases remaining between them. The germline V gene encodes CDR1 MNHEY and CDR2 SVGAGI. CDR3 sequence reads: CASRGRSQETQYF. CDR3 sequence (DNA): TGTGCCAGCAGGGGACGGTCCCAAGAGACCCAGTACTTC.

This clonotype was observed at least ten times. This beta chain was picked up by a library intended for alpha chains and is off target, so its count carries little meaning. The V call is TRBV4-3, the J call TRBJ2-3; D gene ambiguous. Between the trimmed V and J ends, which lost 1 base and 5 bases, there was a span of 16 bases. Germline loops: CDR1 LGHNA, CDR2 YSLEER. This CDR3 comprises 16 residues. CDR3 amino acids: CASSQGRTFGLDTQYF. CDR3 nucleotide sequence: TGCGCCAGCAGCCAAGGGCGAACGTTCGGTTTAGATACGCAGTATTTT.

A word on this clonotype: This beta chain turned up in a library designed for alpha chains; as an off-target read, its abundance says little. The rearrangement uses TRBV6-5 and TRBJ2-3; 8 nucleotides line up with TRBD1. This CDR3 has 16 amino acids. CDR1 and CDR2 from the germline V gene are MNHEY and SVGAGI. The V gene end was trimmed by 6 bases and the J gene end by 2 bases; junction bases not matched to a gene: 10. CDR3 coding DNA: TGTGCCAGCAGCCCCGCCTGGACAGGGTTCACAGATACGCAGTATTTT. Amino acid sequence: CASSPAWTGFTDTQYF.

This clonotype was counted ten times or more. Found in a library prepared for alpha chains, this beta chain is an off-target read, and its abundance has little meaning. V and J are TRBV12-3 or TRBV12-4 and TRBJ2-3, with 8 nucleotides matching TRBD1. The CDR3 is 15 residues long. Unmatched junction bases numbered 2, after V lost 1 base and J lost 2 bases. This CDR3 reads CASSLVDRVTDTQYF. The CDR3 DNA sequence: TGTGCCAGCAGTTTAGTGGACAGGGTCACAGATACGCAGTATTTT.

On this clonotype: This beta chain slipped into a library made for alpha chains as a stray read, so its size is not meaningful. The rearrangement links TRBV6-6 to TRBJ2-5; possible D gene TRBD1, 6 bases. Germline CDR1 and CDR2: MNHNY and SVGAGI (reference sequence). Between the trimmed V and J ends, which lost 2 bases and 5 bases, there was a span of 12 bases. The CDR3 covers 14 residues. The CDR3 region has the DNA TGTGCCAGCAGTTACCTACAGGGATGGGAGACCCAGTACTTC. It is translated as CASSYLQGWETQYF.

At least ten counts were recorded for this clonotype. This beta chain lies outside the target of a library built for alpha chains; its clone size means little. V gene TRBV27 combines with J gene TRBJ1-4; D unresolved. Trimming pared 10 bases from V and 7 bases from J, leaving 25 bases between. CDR1 is MNHEY, CDR2 SMNVEV, per germline (reference sequence). The CDR3 length is 16 residues. The CDR3 sequence: CATKLQPGSTSEKLFF. DNA of the CDR3: TGTGCCACTAAACTACAACCGGGCTCGACCTCTGAAAAACTGTTTTTT. The full variable domain, its missing parts supplied by reference TRBV27 and TRBJ1-4, is EAQVTQNPRYLITVTGKKLTVTCSQNMNHEYMSWYRQDPGLGLRQIYYSMNVEVTDKGDVPEGYKVSRKEKRNFPLILESPSPNQTSLYFCATKLQPGSTSEKLFFGSGTQLSVL.

This clonotype occurred many times. This beta chain is a stray read from a library made for alpha chains; its abundance is not meaningful. V is TRBV4-2 and J is TRBJ1-3; a possible D gene is TRBD1 (6 bases). Trimming removed 0 bases at V and 0 bases at J, with 12 bases between. Germline V CDR1 and CDR2: LGHNA, YNFKEQ. The CDR3 is 17 residues long. The CDR3 region is CASSQEAGTLSGNTIYF. The CDR3, as DNA: TGTGCCAGCAGCCAAGAAGCCGGGACACTCTCTGGAAACACCATATATTTT.

About this clonotype: The library was built for alpha chains, so this beta chain is an off-target read and its size means little. The gene calls are TRBV5-4 and TRBJ2-3; tentatively, D is TRBD1 (6 bases). The CDR3 consists of 15 residues. Looked up from germline, CDR1 is SGHNT and CDR2 is YYREEE (reference sequence). Trimming stripped 3 bases from V and 0 bases from J, with 11 bases between. For the CDR3, the DNA is TGTGCCAGCAGCTCCAGGGGCCCCAGCACAGATACGCAGTATTTT. It is translated as CASSSRGPSTDTQYF. Variable domain in full (rest from reference TRBV5-4 and TRBJ2-3): ETGVTQSPTHLIKTRGQQVTLRCSSQSGHNTVSWYQQALGQGPQFIFQYYREEENGRGNFPPRFSGLQFPNYSSELNVNALELDDSALYLCASSSRGPSTDTQYFGPGTRLTVL.

This clonotype was seen many times. This beta chain came through as a stray read in a library set up for alpha chains, and its size says little. The chain employs TRBV15 and TRBJ2-5, with TRBD1 matching over 7 bases. Germline loops: CDR1 LNHNV, CDR2 YYDKDF (reference sequence). After removal of 8 bases from V and 5 bases from J, the junction contained 8 bases not matched to a gene. This CDR3 contains 13 residues. CDR3 DNA: TGTGCCACCGGGTCAGGGGGACGGGAGACCCAGTACTTC. Amino acid sequence: CATGSGGRETQYF.

This clonotype was picked up many times. This beta chain is a stray sequence in a library constructed for alpha chains; its clone size is not meaningful. The V and J genes are TRBV7-2 and TRBJ2-3; 11 nucleotides align to TRBD2. With 5 bases clipped from V and 4 bases from J, the junction kept 14 bases outside the gene matches. Germline lookup yields CDR1 SGHTA and CDR2 FQGNSA. CDR3 size: 18 residues. CDR3 loop: CASSPRDSGGAWADTQYF. CDR3 sequence (DNA): TGTGCCAGCAGCCCCCGGGATAGCGGGGGGGCGTGGGCAGATACGCAGTATTTT.

About this clonotype: This beta chain is an unintended read in a library built for alpha chains; its size means little. The gene calls are TRBV6-5 and TRBJ1-2; 12 bases are a match to TRBD1. The germline CDR1 and CDR2 sequences are MNHEY and SVGAGI. Unmatched junction bases numbered 4, after V lost 6 bases and J lost 5 bases. The CDR3 is 14 residues long. The CDR3 nucleotides read TGTGCCAGCAGAATGGGACAGGGGGCTTATGGCTACACCTTC. Encoded protein: CASRMGQGAYGYTF.

Comments on this clonotype: This beta chain appears as a stray read in a library generated for alpha chains; its size is not informative. The chain is built from TRBV20-1 and TRBJ1-1; D gene uncertain. Trimming removed 0 bases from V and 1 base from J, with 12 bases in between. Germline loops: CDR1 DFQATT, CDR2 SNEGSKA (reference sequence). The CDR3 has 15 residues. CDR3 residues: CSARDRGGWNTEAFF. The CDR3 DNA reads TGCAGTGCTAGAGATCGTGGCGGCTGGAACACTGAAGCTTTCTTT.

This clonotype has a count of ten or more. This beta chain turned up in a library designed for alpha chains; as an off-target read, its abundance says little. This sequence joins TRBV7-2 and TRBJ2-4; 7 nucleotides align to TRBD2. Trimming at V came to 2 bases and at J to 1 base, leaving 5 bases not matched to a gene. Germline assignment: CDR1 SGHTA and CDR2 FQGNSA. CDR3 size: 16 residues. The chain's CDR3 is CASSLTSARAKNIQYF. The CDR3 DNA follows: TGTGCCAGCAGCTTAACTAGCGCAAGGGCCAAAAACATTCAGTACTTC.

There are many counts of this clonotype. The library was built for alpha chains, so this beta chain is an off-target read and its size means little. The chain carries TRBV29-1 and TRBJ2-3; no clear D gene. CDR1 is SQVTM, CDR2 ANQGSEA, per germline. This CDR3 has 12 amino acids. Trimming removed 4 bases from V and 5 bases from J, with 10 bases in between. CDR3 DNA: TGCAGCGTTGTGCTTGCCCAAGATACGCAGTATTTT. It codes for CSVVLAQDTQYF.

This clonotype was picked up many times. Since it is a stray read in a library aimed at alpha chains, this beta chain has a size that is not meaningful. The chain couples TRBV7-8 to TRBJ2-5; the D is unclear. The CDR3 is 13 amino acids. The V gene's germline CDR1 is SGHVS and CDR2 FQNEAQ. Trimming cost V 5 bases and J 5 bases, with 12 bases left between them. This chain's CDR3 is CASSPPPGETQYF. CDR3 DNA: TGTGCCAGCAGCCCCCCCCCGGGCGAGACCCAGTACTTC.

There are many counts of this clonotype. This beta chain turned up in a library designed for alpha chains; as an off-target read, its abundance says little. The chain is built from TRBV5-8 and TRBJ2-4, with 14 bases that match TRBD2. This CDR3 is 19 amino acids long. V was pared by 2 bases and J by 2 bases, with 9 bases of the junction left unmatched. Germline values: CDR1 SGHTS, CDR2 YDEGEE. This CDR3 reads CASSLPGLAGVRPKNIQYF. In DNA, the CDR3 is TGTGCCAGCAGCTTACCGGGACTAGCGGGGGTCCGGCCCAAAAACATTCAGTACTTC.